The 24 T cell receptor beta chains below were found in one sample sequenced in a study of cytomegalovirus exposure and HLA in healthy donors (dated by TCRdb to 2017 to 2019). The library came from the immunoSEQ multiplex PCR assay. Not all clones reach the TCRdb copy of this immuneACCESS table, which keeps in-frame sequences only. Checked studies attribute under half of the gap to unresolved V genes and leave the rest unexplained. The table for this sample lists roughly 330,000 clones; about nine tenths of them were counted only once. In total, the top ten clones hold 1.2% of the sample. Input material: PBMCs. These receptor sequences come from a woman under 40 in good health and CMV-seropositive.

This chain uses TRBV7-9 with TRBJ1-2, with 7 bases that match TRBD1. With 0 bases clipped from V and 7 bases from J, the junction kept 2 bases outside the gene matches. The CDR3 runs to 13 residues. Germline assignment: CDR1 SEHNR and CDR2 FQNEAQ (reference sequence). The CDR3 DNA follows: TGTGCCAGCAGCTTAGCCCAGGGGGGTGGCTACACCTTC. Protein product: CASSLAQGGGYTF.

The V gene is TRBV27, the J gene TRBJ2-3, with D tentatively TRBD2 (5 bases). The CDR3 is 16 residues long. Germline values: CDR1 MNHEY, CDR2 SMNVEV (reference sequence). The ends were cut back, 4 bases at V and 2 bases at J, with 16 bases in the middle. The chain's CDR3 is CASSSARAVYTDTQYF. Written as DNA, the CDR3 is TGTGCCAGCAGTTCCGCGAGAGCGGTGTACACAGATACGCAGTATTTT.

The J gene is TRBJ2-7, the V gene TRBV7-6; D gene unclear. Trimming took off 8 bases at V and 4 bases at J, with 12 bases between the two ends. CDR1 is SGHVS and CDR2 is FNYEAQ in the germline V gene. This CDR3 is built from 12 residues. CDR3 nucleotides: TGTGCCAGCGGAGCAGGATCATACGAGCAGTACTTC. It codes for CASGAGSYEQYF.

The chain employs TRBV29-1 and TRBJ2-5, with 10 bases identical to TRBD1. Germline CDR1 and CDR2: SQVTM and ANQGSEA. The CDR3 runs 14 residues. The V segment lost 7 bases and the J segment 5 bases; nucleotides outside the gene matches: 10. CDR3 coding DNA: TGCAGCGCCGGGACAGGGGACTTTTGGGAGACCCAGTACTTC. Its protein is CSAGTGDFWETQYF.

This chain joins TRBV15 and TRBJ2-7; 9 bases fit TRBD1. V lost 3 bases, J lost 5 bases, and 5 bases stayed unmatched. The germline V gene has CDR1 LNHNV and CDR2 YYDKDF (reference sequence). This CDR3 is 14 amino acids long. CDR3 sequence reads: CATSSGQGYNEQYF. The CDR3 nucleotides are TGTGCCACCAGCAGCGGACAGGGGTACAACGAGCAGTACTTC.

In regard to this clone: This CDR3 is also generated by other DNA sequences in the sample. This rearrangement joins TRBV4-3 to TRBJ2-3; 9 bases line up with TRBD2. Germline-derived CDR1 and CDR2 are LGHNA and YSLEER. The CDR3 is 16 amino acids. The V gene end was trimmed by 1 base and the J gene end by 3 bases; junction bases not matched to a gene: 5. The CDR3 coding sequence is TGCGCCAGCAGCCAAGTCCTAGCGGGATCAACAGATACGCAGTATTTT. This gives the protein CASSQVLAGSTDTQYF.

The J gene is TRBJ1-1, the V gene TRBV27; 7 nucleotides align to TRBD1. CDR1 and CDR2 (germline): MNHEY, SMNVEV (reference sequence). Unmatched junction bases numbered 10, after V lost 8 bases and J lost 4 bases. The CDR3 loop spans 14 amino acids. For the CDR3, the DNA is TGTGCCAGCGTCCGGGACAGACTTGCCACTGAAGCTTTCTTT. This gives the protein CASVRDRLATEAFF.

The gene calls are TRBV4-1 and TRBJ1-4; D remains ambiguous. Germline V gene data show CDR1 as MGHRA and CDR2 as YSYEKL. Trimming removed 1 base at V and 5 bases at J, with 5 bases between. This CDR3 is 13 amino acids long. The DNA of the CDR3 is TGCGCCAGCAGCCAAGCACTCAATGAAAAACTGTTTTTT. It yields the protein CASSQALNEKLFF.

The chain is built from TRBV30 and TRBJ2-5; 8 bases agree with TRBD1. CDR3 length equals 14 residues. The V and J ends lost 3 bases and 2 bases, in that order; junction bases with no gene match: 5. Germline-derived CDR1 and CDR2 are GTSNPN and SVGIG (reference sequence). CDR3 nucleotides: TGTGCCTGGAGCCAGACAGGGGTTCAAGAGACCCAGTACTTC. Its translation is CAWSQTGVQETQYF.

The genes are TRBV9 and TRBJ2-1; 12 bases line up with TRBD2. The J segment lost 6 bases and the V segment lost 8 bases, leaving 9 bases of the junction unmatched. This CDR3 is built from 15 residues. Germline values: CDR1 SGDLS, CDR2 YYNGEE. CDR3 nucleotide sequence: TGTGCCAGTTCGACTAGCGGGAGCCTGTCCAATGAGCAGTTCTTC. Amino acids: CASSTSGSLSNEQFF.

This CDR3 reads CASRRAAAGELFF. DNA for the CDR3: TGCGCCAGCAGGCGAGCAGCCGCCGGGGAGCTGTTTTTT. The J gene is TRBJ2-2, the V gene TRBV4-3, with D uncertain. The ends were cut back, 6 bases at V and 6 bases at J, with 11 bases in the middle. The CDR3 loop spans 13 amino acids. Germline values: CDR1 LGHNA, CDR2 YSLEER.

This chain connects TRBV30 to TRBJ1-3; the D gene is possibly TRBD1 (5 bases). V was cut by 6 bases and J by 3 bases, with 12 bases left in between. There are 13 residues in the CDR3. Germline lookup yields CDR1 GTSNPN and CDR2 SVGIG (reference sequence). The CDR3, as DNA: TGTGCCTGCACCAGGGAGTTTGGAAACACCATATATTTT. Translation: CACTREFGNTIYF.

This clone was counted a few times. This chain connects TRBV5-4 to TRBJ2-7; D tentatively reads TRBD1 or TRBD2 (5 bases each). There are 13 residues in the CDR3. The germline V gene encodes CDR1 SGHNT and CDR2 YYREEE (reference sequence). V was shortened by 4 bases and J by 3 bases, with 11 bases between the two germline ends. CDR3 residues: CASSRGPGYEQYF. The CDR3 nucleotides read TGTGCCAGCAGCAGGGGACCGGGCTACGAGCAGTACTTC.

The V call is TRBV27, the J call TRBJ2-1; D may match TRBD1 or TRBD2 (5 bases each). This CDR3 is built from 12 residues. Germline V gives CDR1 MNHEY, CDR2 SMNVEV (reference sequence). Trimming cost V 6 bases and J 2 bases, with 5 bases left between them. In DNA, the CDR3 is TGTGCCAGCAGGGGGGCCTACAATGAGCAGTTCTTC. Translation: CASRGAYNEQFF.

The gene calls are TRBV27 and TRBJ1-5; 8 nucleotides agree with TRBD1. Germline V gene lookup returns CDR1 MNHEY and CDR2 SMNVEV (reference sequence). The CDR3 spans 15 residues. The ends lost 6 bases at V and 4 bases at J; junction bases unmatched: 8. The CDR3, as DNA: TGTGCCAGCAGCTTAACAGGGGGTTTTAATCAGCCCCAGCATTTT. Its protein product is CASSLTGGFNQPQHF.

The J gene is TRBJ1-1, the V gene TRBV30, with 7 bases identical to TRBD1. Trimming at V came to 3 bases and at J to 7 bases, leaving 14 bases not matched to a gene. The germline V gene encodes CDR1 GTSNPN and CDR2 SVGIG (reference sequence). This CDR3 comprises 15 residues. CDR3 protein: CAWRYFGTETNEAFF. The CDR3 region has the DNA TGTGCCTGGAGGTACTTCGGGACAGAGACTAATGAAGCTTTCTTT.

The CDR3 bases are TGTGCCAGTAGGCCTGACAGGATGGAGACCCAGTACTTC. It specifies CASRPDRMETQYF. The chain uses TRBV19 and TRBJ2-5; a possible D gene is TRBD1 (6 bases). V dropped 6 bases and J dropped 5 bases, with 13 bases sitting between them. Germline V gene data show CDR1 as LNHDA and CDR2 as SQIVND (reference sequence). This CDR3 comprises 13 residues.

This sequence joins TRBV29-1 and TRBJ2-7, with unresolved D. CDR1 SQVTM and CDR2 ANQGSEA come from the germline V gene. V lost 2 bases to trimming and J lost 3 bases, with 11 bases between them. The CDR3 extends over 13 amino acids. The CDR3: CSVELWPRYEQYF. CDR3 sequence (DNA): TGCAGCGTTGAACTCTGGCCCCGCTACGAGCAGTACTTC.

CDR3 residues: CAQRQGVNIQYF. DNA for the CDR3: TGTGCCCAAAGACAGGGGGTGAACATTCAGTACTTC. V and J are TRBV2 and TRBJ2-4, with 9 nucleotides matching TRBD1. Germline-derived CDR1 and CDR2 are SNHLY and FYNNEI. The CDR3 has 12 residues. The trim removed 11 bases at V and 7 bases at J, leaving 6 bases unmatched.

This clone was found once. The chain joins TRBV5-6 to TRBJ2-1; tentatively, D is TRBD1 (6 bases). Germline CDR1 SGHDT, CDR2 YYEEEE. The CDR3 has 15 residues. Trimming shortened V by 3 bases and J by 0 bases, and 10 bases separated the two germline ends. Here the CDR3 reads CASSSFRGSYNEQFF. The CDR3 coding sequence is TGTGCCAGCAGCTCTTTCAGGGGCTCCTACAATGAGCAGTTCTTC.

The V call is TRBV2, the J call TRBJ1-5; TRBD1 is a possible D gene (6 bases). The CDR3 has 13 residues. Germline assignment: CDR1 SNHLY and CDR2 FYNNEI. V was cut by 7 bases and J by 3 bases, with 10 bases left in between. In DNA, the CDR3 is TGTGCCAGCACAACAGGGTACAATCAGCCCCAGCATTTT. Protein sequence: CASTTGYNQPQHF.

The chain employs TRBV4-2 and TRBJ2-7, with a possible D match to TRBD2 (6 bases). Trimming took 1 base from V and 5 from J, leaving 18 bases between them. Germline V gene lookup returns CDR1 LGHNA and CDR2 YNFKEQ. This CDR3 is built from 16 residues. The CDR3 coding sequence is TGTGCCAGCAGCCAAGTTTTGGGGGAGCCGGGGGACGAGCAGTACTTC. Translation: CASSQVLGEPGDEQYF.

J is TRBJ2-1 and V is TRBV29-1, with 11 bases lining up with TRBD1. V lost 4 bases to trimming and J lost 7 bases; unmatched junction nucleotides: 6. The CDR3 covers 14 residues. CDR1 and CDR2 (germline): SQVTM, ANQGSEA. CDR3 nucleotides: TGCAGCGTTGTTGGGACAGGGGGACGTAATGAGCAGTTCTTC. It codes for CSVVGTGGRNEQFF.

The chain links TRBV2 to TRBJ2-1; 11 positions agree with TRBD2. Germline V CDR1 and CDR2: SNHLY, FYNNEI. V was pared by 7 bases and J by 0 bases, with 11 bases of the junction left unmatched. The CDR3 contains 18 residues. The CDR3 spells CASKIAGGPSSSYNEQFF. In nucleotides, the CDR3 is TGTGCCAGCAAAATAGCGGGAGGGCCCTCGAGCTCCTACAATGAGCAGTTCTTC.